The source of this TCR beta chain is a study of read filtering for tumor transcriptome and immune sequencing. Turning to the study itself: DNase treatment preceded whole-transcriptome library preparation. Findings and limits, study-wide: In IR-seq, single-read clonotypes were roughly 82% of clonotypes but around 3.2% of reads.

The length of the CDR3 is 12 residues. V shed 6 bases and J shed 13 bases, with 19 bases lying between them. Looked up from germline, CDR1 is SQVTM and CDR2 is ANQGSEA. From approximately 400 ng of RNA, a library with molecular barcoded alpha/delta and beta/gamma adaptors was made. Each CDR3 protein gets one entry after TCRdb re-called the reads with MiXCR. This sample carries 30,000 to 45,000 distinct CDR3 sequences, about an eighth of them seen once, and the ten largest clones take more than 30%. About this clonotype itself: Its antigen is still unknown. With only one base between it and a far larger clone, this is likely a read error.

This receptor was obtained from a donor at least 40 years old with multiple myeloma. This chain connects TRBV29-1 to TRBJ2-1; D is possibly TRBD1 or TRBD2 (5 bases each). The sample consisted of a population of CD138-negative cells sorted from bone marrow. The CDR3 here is CSVGDGDETQFF. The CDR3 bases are TGCAGCGTAGGGGACGGGGATGAGACCCAGTTCTTC.